This TCR beta chain was recovered during a study of CD8 T cells in ankylosing spondylitis. Overall study findings and caveats: Significantly higher representation of disease-linked clones was reported for matched ankylosing spondylitis synovial fluid. Made up of eight highly homologous variants, a TCR beta motif appeared characteristic of ankylosing spondylitis blood.

Molecular-barcoded quantitative 5'-RACE produced these TCR beta libraries. TCRdb fed the 5' RACE reads into MiXCR, producing one record per CDR3 protein. The top ten hold approximately 3.5% of the sample, which has approximately 520,000 distinct CDR3 sequences, 5.3% seen once. This clonotype showed up many times. Its antigen is as yet unknown. The sample taken for sequencing was blood, either unsorted or a sorted T cell fraction (not recorded which). The source of this sequence is a male donor with ankylosing spondylitis.

CDR3 protein: CASSLHGGPYEQYF. CDR3 DNA sequence: TGCGCCAGCAGCTTGCACGGGGGGCCCTACGAGCAGTACTTC. The genes are TRBV5-1 and TRBJ2-7, with D maybe TRBD2 (7 bases). V lost 1 base and J lost 2, with 10 bases in between. Germline assignment: CDR1 SGHRS and CDR2 YFSETQ. This CDR3 region has 14 residues.